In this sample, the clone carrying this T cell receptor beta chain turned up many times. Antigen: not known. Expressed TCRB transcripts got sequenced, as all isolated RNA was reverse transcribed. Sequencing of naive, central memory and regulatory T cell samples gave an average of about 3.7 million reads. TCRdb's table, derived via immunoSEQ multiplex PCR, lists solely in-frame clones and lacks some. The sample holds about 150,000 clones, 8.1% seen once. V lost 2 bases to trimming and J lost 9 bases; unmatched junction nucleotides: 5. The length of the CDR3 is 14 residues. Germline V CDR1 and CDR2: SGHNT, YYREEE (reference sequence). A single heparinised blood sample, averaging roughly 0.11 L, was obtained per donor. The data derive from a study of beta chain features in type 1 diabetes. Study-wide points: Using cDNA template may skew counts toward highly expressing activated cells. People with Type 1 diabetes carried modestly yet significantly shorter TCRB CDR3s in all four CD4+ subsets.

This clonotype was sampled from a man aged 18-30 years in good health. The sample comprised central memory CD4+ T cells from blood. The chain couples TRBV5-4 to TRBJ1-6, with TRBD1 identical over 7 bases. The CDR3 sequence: CASSFDRDSSPLHF. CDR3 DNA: TGTGCCAGCAGCTTCGACAGGGACAGTTCACCCCTCCACTTT.